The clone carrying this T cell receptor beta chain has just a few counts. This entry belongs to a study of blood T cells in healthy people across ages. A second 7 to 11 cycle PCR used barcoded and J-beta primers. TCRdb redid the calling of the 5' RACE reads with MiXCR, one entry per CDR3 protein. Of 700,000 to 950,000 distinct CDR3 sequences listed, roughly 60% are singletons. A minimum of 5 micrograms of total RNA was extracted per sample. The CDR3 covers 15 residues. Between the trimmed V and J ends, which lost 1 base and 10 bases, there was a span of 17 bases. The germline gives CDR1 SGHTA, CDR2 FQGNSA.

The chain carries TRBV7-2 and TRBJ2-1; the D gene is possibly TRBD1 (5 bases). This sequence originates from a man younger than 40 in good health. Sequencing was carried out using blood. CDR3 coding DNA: TGTGCCAGCAGCTTAGAGGTTGGGGCCATTGGCGAGCAGTTCTTC. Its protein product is CASSLEVGAIGEQFF.